This TCR beta chain was identified in a study of T cell repertoires in cytomegalovirus infection. Overall study results and limits: CMV-specific HLA-C-restricted TCR beta clonotypes dominated the ex vivo response. Summed frequency of public TCR beta families distinguished CMV carriers with the relevant HLA.

Between the trimmed V and J ends, which lost 0 bases and 2 bases, there was a span of 10 bases. Germline V gene lookup returns CDR1 LGHNA and CDR2 YNFKEQ. The CDR3 has 15 amino acids. About this clonotype itself: Antigen unknown.

MiXCR was run by TCRdb on the reads, yielding one entry per CDR3 protein. In the table there are about 110,000 distinct CDR3 sequences, roughly 39% of which are singletons. The sample was CD8+ T cells from cultured PBMCs, taken from culture after CMV antigen stimulation. The genes are TRBV4-2 and TRBJ2-5; D remains ambiguous. The receptor was derived from a human donor in good health (CMV status not recorded). Some clones in this sample may be carry-over from other donors' samples. The CDR3 here is CASSQDQIAQETQYF. CDR3 sequence (DNA): TGTGCCAGCAGCCAAGATCAGATTGCGCAAGAGACCCAGTACTTC.